These 13 T cell receptor delta chains were sequenced from one sample in a study of γδ T cells in repeated Plasmodium falciparum infection. With CATT, TCRdb re-called clones from the multiplex PCR reads. This table holds around 82,000 delta-chain clones, roughly 1.4% found once. Gammadelta T cells were flow-sorted from PBMC into Vgamma9/Vdelta2+ and Vdelta2-negative populations for bulk analysis. The specimen sequenced was gamma-delta T cells from blood. The receptors come from a pool of human donors (malaria-infected and uninfected, not separated).

Remarks on this clone: This may be a read error: a much more frequent sequence differs by one nucleotide. In the same sample, other DNA sequences code for this CDR3. CDR3 in DNA: TGTGCCTTTCGGGGGCGCTTCCTATATGCCTGGGAGGGGAATTACACCGATAAGCTCATCTTT. Protein product: CAFRGRFLYAWEGNYTDKLIF. V usage is TRDV3 and J usage is TRDJ1, with 7 bases lining up with TRDD2. Germline values: CDR1 TVYSNPD, CDR2 GDNSRS (reference sequence). The CDR3 is made up of 21 amino acids.

This clone was counted a few times. TCRdb shows a much larger clone's protein in place of this DNA's translation, and the two differ at residue 5, likely through a read error; the protein shown is translated from the DNA. This chain uses TRDV2 with TRDJ1; D is perhaps TRDD3 (5 bases). Since TCRdb gives no J gene, matching the DNA to germline was used here to assign it. CDR3 size: 14 residues. V was trimmed by 3 bases and J by 1 base, leaving 11 bases between them. Germline CDR1 is GEAIGNYY and CDR2 is EKD. The CDR3 spells CACDAGGPTDKLIF. The CDR3 coding sequence is TGTGCCTGTGACGCCGGGGGTCCCACCGATAAACTCATCTTT.

Worth noting for this clone: A far larger clone is one nucleotide away, so this likely arose from a read error. Other DNA sequences from this sample encode an identical CDR3 as well. The chain uses TRDV2 and TRDJ1; 8 bases match TRDD3. TCRdb supplies no J gene; here it was assigned by aligning the nucleotide sequence to germline. Germline CDR1 is GEAIGNYY and CDR2 is EKD. There are 15 residues in the CDR3. Trimming cost V 4 bases and J 3 bases; bases outside gene matches: 9. The CDR3 DNA sequence: TGTGCCTGTGATGCCTTACTGGGGGGGGCCGATAAACTCATCTTT. It codes for CACDALLGGADKLIF.

Note on this clone: The translation of this DNA and the TCRdb protein of a much larger clone differ at residue 21, probably owing to a read error; the protein shown here is translated from the DNA. The V call is TRAV38-2/DV8, the J call TRDJ1, with D perhaps TRDD3 (9 bases). The CDR3 runs to 24 residues. Germline loops: CDR1 TSESDYY, CDR2 QEAYKQQN. CDR3 protein: CAYRSPVGLPITGGRSVYTDELIF. In nucleotides, the CDR3 is TGTGCTTATAGGAGCCCAGTAGGCCTTCCTATTACTGGGGGACGTTCTGTTTACACCGATGAACTCATCTTT.

This clone was seen at least ten times. TCRdb's protein for this DNA is that of a much larger clone and differs from the translation at residue 16, likely a read error; the protein shown is the DNA translation. This specimen includes other DNA sequences encoding the same CDR3. The genes are TRDV2 and TRDJ1; 8 nucleotides line up with TRDD3. The germline V gene has CDR1 GEAIGNYY and CDR2 EKD. The CDR3 is 19 amino acids. The CDR3 coding sequence is TGTGCCTGTGACACCGTGGGGGATCCCCCTCGGAGGAGGACCGATAGACTCATCTTT. Translated: CACDTVGDPPRRRTDRLIF.

This clone was seen repeatedly, ten times or more. The genes are TRDV1 and TRDJ1, with TRDD3 as a possible D gene (5 bases). CDR3 size: 17 residues. Looked up from germline, CDR1 is TSWWSYY and CDR2 is QGS. V was trimmed by 1 base and J by 6 bases, leaving 21 bases between them. In nucleotides, the CDR3 is TGTGCTCTTGGGGAACACTGGAGGGGGCCCCGGCCAAATAAACTCATCTTT. It encodes CALGEHWRGPRPNKLIF.

There are a few counts of this clone. A far larger clone lies a single base away; this is likely a read error. This sample also contains other DNA sequences that code for the same CDR3. The chain links TRDV2 to TRDJ1; D possibly corresponds to TRDD3 (6 bases). TCRdb gives no J gene; it was assigned here by matching the DNA to germline. Germline V gene sequence: CDR1 GEAIGNYY, CDR2 EKD. This CDR3 is built from 14 residues. Trimming shortened V by 0 bases and J by 5 bases, and 12 bases separated the two germline ends. The DNA for the CDR3 is TGTGCCTGTGACACCCTACAGGATACTGATAAACTCATCTTT. Its protein product is CACDTLQDTDKLIF.

This clone was found a few times. The amino acid sequence in TCRdb belongs to a much larger clone and departs from this DNA's translation at residue 7, likely a sequencing read error; the sequence shown is translated from the DNA. The gene calls are TRDV3 and TRDJ1; 9 nucleotides agree with TRDD3. CDR3 length: 16 amino acids. The V segment lost 2 bases and the J segment 5 bases; nucleotides outside the gene matches: 15. Germline loops: CDR1 TVYSNPD, CDR2 GDNSRS (reference sequence). The CDR3 spells CAFSTTGAGGSDKLIF. The CDR3 nucleotides are TGTGCCTTTTCAACTACGGGTGCTGGGGGATCAGATAAACTCATCTTT. Combining the CDR3 with reference TRDV3 and TRDJ1 gives the whole variable domain CDKVTQSSPDQTVASGSEVVLLCTYDTVYSNPDLFWYRIRPDYSFQFVFYGDNSRSEGADFTQGRFSVKHILTQKAFHLVISPVRTEDSATYYCAFSTTGAGGSDKLIFGKGTRVTVEP.

A few counts support this clone. The TCRdb protein comes from a much larger clone and disagrees with this DNA's translation at residue 7, likely due to a read error; the protein given here is derived from the DNA. The chain combines TRDV1 with TRDJ1; the D gene is possibly TRDD2 (5 bases). The J gene is absent in TCRdb and was assigned here via DNA matching to germline. Germline V gene sequence: CDR1 TSWWSYY, CDR2 QGS. Trimming removed 2 bases at V and 0 bases at J, with 22 bases between. CDR3 length: 19 amino acids. The CDR3 nucleotides are TGTGCTCTTGGGGAATGCGCCCTACCGAGTACTGTTGACACCGATAAACTCATCTTT. It is translated as CALGECALPSTVDTDKLIF.

This clone was detected a few times. The protein TCRdb lists belongs to a much larger clone and differs from this DNA's translation at residue 13, which points to a read error; the protein shown is made from the DNA. No call exists for the J gene, whereas the V gene is TRDV2; TRDD3, the table's D call, was not compared with the DNA. The V gene's germline CDR1 is GEAIGNYY and CDR2 EKD. The CDR3 has 15 residues. This chain's CDR3 is CACDGVGDSTDKPIF. In DNA form, the CDR3 reads TGTGCCTGTGACGGGGTGGGGGATTCGACCGATAAACCCATCTTT.

This clone has more than one count but fewer than ten. For this DNA, TCRdb reports the protein of a much larger clone, which diverges at residue 19, most likely from a read error; the protein presented here is translated directly from the DNA. The V call is TRDV1, the J call TRDJ1; D perhaps matches TRDD3 (9 bases). Matching the DNA to germline supplied the J gene, which TCRdb does not give. CDR1 and CDR2 from the germline V gene are TSWWSYY and QGS. This CDR3 comprises 22 residues. CDR3 protein: CALGEFTRLPTYWGITGDRLIF. The CDR3 nucleotides are TGTGCTCTTGGGGAATTTACGCGTCTTCCTACTTATTGGGGGATAACAGGCGATAGACTCATCTTT.

This clone was observed many times. V is TRDV1 and J is TRDJ2, with TRDD3 matching over 11 bases. V was pared by 0 bases and J by 4 bases, with 7 bases of the junction left unmatched. This CDR3 is 18 amino acids long. Looked up from germline, CDR1 is TSWWSYY and CDR2 is QGS. The CDR3 DNA follows: TGTGCTCTTGGGGAACTAATCCCTGGGGGATACTCGACAGCACAACTCTTCTTT. It codes for CALGELIPGGYSTAQLFF.

There are a few counts of this clone. A far larger clone is one base from this, pointing to a likely read error. This same CDR3 is encoded by further DNA sequences in the sample. V gene TRDV1 combines with J gene TRDJ1, with D tentatively TRDD3 (6 bases). This CDR3 has 21 amino acids. The germline V gene has CDR1 TSWWSYY and CDR2 QGS. DNA for the CDR3: TGTGCCCTTGGGGAATTTAGCCCAGCACACCGGGGATTCAGATTCACCGATAAACTCATCTTT. This codes for CALGEFSPAHRGFRFTDKLIF.